This TCR beta chain was recorded in a study of beta chain features in type 1 diabetes. Study in general: Patients were similar to healthy donors in age and gender (as well as in cell yields).

The investigators reverse transcribed all of the isolated RNA, so they sequenced expressed TCRB transcripts. Generated by immunoSEQ multiplex PCR, the TCRdb table keeps only in-frame clones and is missing some. The table has around 250,000 clones, 25% to 30% seen once. Stem cell-like memory, regulatory, central memory and naive CD4+ cells were sorted via CD45RO/CCR7/CD25/CD127/CD95/CD27. This CDR3 is built from 14 residues. CDR1 is LNHDA, CDR2 SQIVND, per germline (reference sequence). The ends were cut back, 5 bases at V and 3 bases at J, with 11 bases in the middle. The sample comprised central memory CD4+ T cells from blood. The clonotype was recovered from a man under 40 in good health. The rearrangement links TRBV19 to TRBJ2-1, with D possibly TRBD2 on 6 matching bases. CDR3 nucleotides: TGTGCCAGTAGTCCTAGCGCTTACTACAATGAGCAGTTCTTC. Translated, it gives CASSPSAYYNEQFF.